The 11 T cell receptor beta chains given below trace back to one sample, sequenced in a study of cytomegalovirus exposure and HLA in healthy donors. The study ran its PCR with 60 Vbeta and 13 Jbeta primers. The repertoire was sequenced with immunoSEQ multiplex PCR; TCRdb's copy has only in-frame clones and lacks some. The sample lists under 95,000 clones; roughly 75% were seen once. The specimen sequenced was PBMCs. The source of these receptors is a male donor in good health and CMV-seronegative.

This chain joins TRBV7-9 and TRBJ1-1; no reliable D call. V lost 7 bases and J 4 bases, leaving 10 bases between the germline ends. The CDR3 totals 12 residues. CDR1 and CDR2 from the germline V gene are SEHNR and FQNEAQ (reference sequence). The CDR3 loop reads CASTIMSTEAFF. The CDR3 nucleotides read TGTGCCAGCACCATCATGTCCACTGAAGCTTTCTTT.

The chain couples TRBV5-6 to TRBJ2-7, with D unclear. CDR3 size: 11 residues. V lost 2 bases to trimming and J lost 5 bases, with 5 bases between them. Germline V gene sequence: CDR1 SGHDT, CDR2 YYEEEE. The CDR3 here is CASSLDNEQYF. CDR3 in DNA: TGTGCCAGCAGCTTAGACAACGAGCAGTACTTC.

CDR3 sequence reads: CASSIVPLYNEQFF. DNA for the CDR3: TGTGCCAGTAGTATAGTCCCCCTTTACAATGAGCAGTTCTTC. The rearrangement uses TRBV19 and TRBJ2-1, with unresolved D. In germline, CDR1 is LNHDA, CDR2 SQIVND (reference sequence). CDR3 length equals 14 residues. V was clipped by 1 base and J by 4 bases, with 8 bases between them.

In regard to this clone: Without the conserved terminal phenylalanine or tryptophan, this CDR3 likely stems from a read error. The chain has TRBV6-5 and TRBJ1-2; D gene unclear. The CDR3 has 15 residues. Germline V gene lookup returns CDR1 MNHEY and CDR2 SVGAGI. V lost 3 bases and J lost 1, with 12 bases in between. CDR3 loop: CASSYQARDNYGYTV. DNA for the CDR3: TGTGCCAGCAGTTATCAGGCGAGGGATAACTATGGCTACACCGTC.

The V call is TRBV28, the J call TRBJ2-5, with TRBD1 as a possible D gene (5 bases). The DNA end lines up better with TRBJ2-7; the J call may be wrong. This CDR3 is built from 12 residues. Germline V lookup: CDR1 MDHEN, CDR2 SYDVKM. In nucleotides, the CDR3 is TGTGCCGTATCGACAGAATCCTACGAGCAGTACTTC. Its protein is CAVSTESYEQYF.

The genes are TRBV5-1 and TRBJ2-1; 10 nucleotides agree with TRBD2. Germline CDR1 SGHRS, CDR2 YFSETQ. Losses at the gene ends were 4 bases for V and 4 bases for J; bases not matched to a gene: 11. This CDR3 has 17 amino acids. The CDR3 bases are TGCGCCAGCAGCCCGGGGGTGGCTAGCGGGGGATACAATGAGCAGTTCTTC. Translated, it gives CASSPGVASGGYNEQFF.

This clone has just a few counts. This chain connects TRBV6-1 to TRBJ1-5; 10 bases match TRBD1. Germline V gene sequence: CDR1 MNHNS, CDR2 SASEGT. V lost 7 bases, J lost 1 base, and 4 bases stayed unmatched. This CDR3 comprises 15 residues. The CDR3: CASKRQGASNQPQHF. The CDR3 nucleotides read TGTGCCAGCAAGAGACAGGGGGCGAGCAATCAGCCCCAGCATTTT.

The CDR3 sequence is CASSPSRDSQETQYF. The CDR3 DNA is TGTGCCAGCTCACCTAGTCGGGACAGCCAAGAGACCCAGTACTTC. The gene calls are TRBV18 and TRBJ2-5, with TRBD1 matching over 7 bases. This CDR3 is built from 15 residues. J was trimmed by 1 base and V by 3 bases; bases with no gene match: 5. CDR1 and CDR2 from the germline V gene are KGHSH and LQKENI.

The chain is built from TRBV5-1 and TRBJ1-5, with D tentatively TRBD1 (5 bases). Germline V gene sequence: CDR1 SGHRS, CDR2 YFSETQ. This CDR3 is 14 amino acids long. Trimming removed 5 bases from V and 2 bases from J, with 11 bases in between. CDR3 residues: CASREGFGNQPQHF. In nucleotides, the CDR3 is TGCGCCAGCAGGGAGGGGTTCGGCAATCAGCCCCAGCATTTT. Supplemented by reference TRBV5-1 and TRBJ1-5, the full variable domain reads KAGVTQTPRYLIKTRGQQVTLSCSPISGHRSVSWYQQTPGQGLQFLFEYFSETQRNKGNFPGRFSGRQFSNSRSEMNVSTLELGDSALYLCASREGFGNQPQHFGDGTRLSIL.

V is TRBV19 and J is TRBJ1-5, with D uncertain. CDR3 length equals 14 residues. V was trimmed by 0 bases and J by 14 bases, leaving 17 bases between them. The V gene's germline CDR1 is LNHDA and CDR2 SQIVND (reference sequence). The CDR3 DNA is TGTGCCAGTAGTATAGAAGGAAGGTCCTCTGCGGAGCATTTT. The encoded protein is CASSIEGRSSAEHF.

This clone has more than one count but fewer than ten. The gene calls are TRBV6-5 and TRBJ2-3; 12 bases are a match to TRBD2. The CDR3 runs to 15 residues. J was trimmed by 4 bases and V by 2 bases; bases with no gene match: 1. Germline V gene sequence: CDR1 MNHEY, CDR2 SVGAGI. The CDR3 coding sequence is TGTGCCAGCAGTTACCGACTAGCGGGGGCAGATACGCAGTATTTT. Protein product: CASSYRLAGADTQYF.